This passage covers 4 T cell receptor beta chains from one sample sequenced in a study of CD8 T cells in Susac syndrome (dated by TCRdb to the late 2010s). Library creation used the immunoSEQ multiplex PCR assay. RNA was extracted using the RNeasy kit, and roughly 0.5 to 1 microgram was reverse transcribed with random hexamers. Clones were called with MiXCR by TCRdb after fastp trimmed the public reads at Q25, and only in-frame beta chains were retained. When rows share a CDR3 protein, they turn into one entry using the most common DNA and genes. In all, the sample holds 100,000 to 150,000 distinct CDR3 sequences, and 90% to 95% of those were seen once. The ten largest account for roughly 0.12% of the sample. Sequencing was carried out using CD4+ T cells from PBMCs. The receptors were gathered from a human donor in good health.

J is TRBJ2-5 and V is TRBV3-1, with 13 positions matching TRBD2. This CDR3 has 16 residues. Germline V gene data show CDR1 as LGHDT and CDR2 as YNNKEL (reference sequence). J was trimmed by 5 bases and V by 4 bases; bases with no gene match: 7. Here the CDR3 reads CASSLRTSGSRETQYF. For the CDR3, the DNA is TGTGCCAGCAGCCTGCGGACTAGCGGGAGTAGGGAGACCCAGTACTTC.

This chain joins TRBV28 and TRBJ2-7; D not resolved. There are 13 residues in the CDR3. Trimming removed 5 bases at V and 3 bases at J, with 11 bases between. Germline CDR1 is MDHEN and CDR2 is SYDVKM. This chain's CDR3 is CASSPSTNYEQYF. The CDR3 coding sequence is TGTGCCAGCAGTCCTTCGACGAACTACGAGCAGTACTTC. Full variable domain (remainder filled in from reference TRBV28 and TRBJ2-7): DVKVTQSSRYLVKRTGEKVFLECVQDMDHENMFWYRQDPGLGLRLIYFSYDVKMKEKGDIPEGYSVSREKKERFSLILESASTNQTSMYLCASSPSTNYEQYFGPGTRLTVT.

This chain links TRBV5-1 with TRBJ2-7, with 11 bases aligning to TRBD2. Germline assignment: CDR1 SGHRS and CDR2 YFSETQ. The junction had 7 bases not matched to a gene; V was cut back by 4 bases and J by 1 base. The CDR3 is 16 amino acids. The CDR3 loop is CASSPLGLAVSYEQYF. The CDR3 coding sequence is TGCGCCAGCAGCCCTCTGGGACTAGCGGTTTCCTACGAGCAGTACTTC.

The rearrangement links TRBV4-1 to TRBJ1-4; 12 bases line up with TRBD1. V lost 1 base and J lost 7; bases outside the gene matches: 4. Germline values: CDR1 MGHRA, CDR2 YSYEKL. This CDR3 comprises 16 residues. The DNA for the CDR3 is TGCGCCAGCAGCCAAGGGGACAGGGGGCTCGGTGAAAAACTGTTTTTT. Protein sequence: CASSQGDRGLGEKLFF.